Sequencing of this TCR beta chain was carried out in a study of prognosis after radiotherapy for stage I lung cancer listed by TCRdb under 2021. About the full investigation: Around 19 stage I NSCLC patients were enrolled in Nanjing, China, between early 2018 and 2019. Of the enrolled patients, about 15 had newly diagnosed primary stage I lung tumors, while roughly 5 had oligometastatic NSCLC following surgical resection of the primary tumor. Every patient was regarded as medically inoperable, because of comorbidities in around eleven cases and refusal of surgery in seven or eight cases. Ages in the cohort of 10 to 15 men and five to seven women ranged from roughly 50 to 85 years, with a median of 74. Tumor histology was squamous cell carcinoma in 7 or 8 patients and adenocarcinoma in twelve. SBRT was given in 3 to 5 fractions with a biologically effective dose of at least 100 Gy, using image-guided IMRT or VMAT. Concurrent therapy was not administered to any patient alongside SBRT. About 20% of the 19 patients developed distant metastases after SBRT, at a median of roughly seven months; the other 15 showed no significant progression. This study profiled peripheral blood TCR beta repertoires from stage I NSCLC patients before and after stereotactic body radiotherapy and linked the repertoires to distant failure. A total of around 40 blood samples from roughly 20 patients were sequenced, with one sample obtained before and one obtained after SBRT for each patient.

Two rounds of multiplex PCR on genomic DNA were used to amplify the TCR beta CDR3 region. The first PCR round used primers specific to each TRBV and TRBJ gene, and the primer sequences were filed in Chinese patent CN105087789A. Universal primers were used in the second round of PCR. The Roche High Pure PCR Template Preparation Kit was used to extract genomic DNA from the frozen PBMCs. An Illumina HiSeq 3000 was used to sequence the libraries paired-end with 151 bp reads. On the study's bioinformatics: CutAdapt was used to discard raw reads that did not contain the multiplex PCR primer sequences. PEAR was used to merge high-quality paired reads into contigs. By aligning each contig to reference sequences, MiXCR assigned the TRB V, D and J gene segments to that contig. To remove sequencing errors, CDR3 sequences were clustered according to base quality and sequence similarity. Diversity was calculated as Shannon entropy divided by the natural log of the number of productive TCR sequences. One minus Shannon entropy divided by the natural log of the number of unique clonotypes was used as the definition of clonality. Progression-free survival cut-offs for repertoire metrics were chosen using the Youden index of ROC curves, with analyses run in R 3.5.3. TCRdb reworked the public reads: Q25 trimming with fastp, MiXCR clone assembly, productive beta chains retained. Entries are consolidated by CDR3 protein sequence, retaining the most common genes and DNA. These V and J calls originate from TCRdb's pipeline instead of the authors' own analysis. The sample records 15,000 to 20,000 distinct CDR3 sequences, roughly 31% of which are singletons. Around 25% of the sample is held by the ten biggest clonotypes.

No patient had a history of other malignancies or prior chemotherapy or radiotherapy, and all had node-negative disease on CT and PET/CT. At each of two time points, 5.5 to 7 milliliters of peripheral venous blood were collected in EDTA tubes. Ficoll-Paque Plus density-gradient centrifugation was used to isolate PBMCs. Samples were stored at -80°C immediately after collection until analysis. This clonotype has at least ten counts. The antigen it recognizes is unknown. Nothing much larger sits one base from this clone, and base qualities are not available. Overall study outcomes, separate from this receptor: No determination of tumor specificity was made for expanded TCR clones. Limitations of the study included a small cohort and short follow-up, and the study findings need independent validation. None of the reported P values were adjusted for multiple comparisons. Post-SBRT Shannon entropy and its change from baseline were lower in patients who developed distant metastases; baseline Shannon entropy was not associated with metastases. After SBRT, the number of unique TCR clones decreased (median around 10,000 before versus several thousand after; Wilcoxon paired P=0.011). TRBV and TRBJ usage frequencies reportedly varied with metastasis status, involving two V genes at baseline and roughly 9 V and two J genes after SBRT.

Material: PBMCs, obtained before or after stereotactic body radiation therapy (not recorded which). The origin of this receptor is a donor older than 45 with non-small cell lung cancer.

CDR3 loop: CAISEEAVYEQYF. The DNA is TGTGCCATCAGTGAAGAGGCGGTCTACGAGCAGTACTTC. The sequence links TRBV10-3 to TRBJ2-7, with the identity of the D gene unclear. The trim is 3 bases for V and 3 bases for J, with a gap of 9 bases between the germline ends. Spanning cysteine to phenylalanine, the CDR3 consists of 13 amino acids. The read is trimmed to its CDR3 DNA, 39 bases read in frame from base 1. From a lookup of the germline V gene, CDR1 and CDR2 are ENHRY and SYGVKD.